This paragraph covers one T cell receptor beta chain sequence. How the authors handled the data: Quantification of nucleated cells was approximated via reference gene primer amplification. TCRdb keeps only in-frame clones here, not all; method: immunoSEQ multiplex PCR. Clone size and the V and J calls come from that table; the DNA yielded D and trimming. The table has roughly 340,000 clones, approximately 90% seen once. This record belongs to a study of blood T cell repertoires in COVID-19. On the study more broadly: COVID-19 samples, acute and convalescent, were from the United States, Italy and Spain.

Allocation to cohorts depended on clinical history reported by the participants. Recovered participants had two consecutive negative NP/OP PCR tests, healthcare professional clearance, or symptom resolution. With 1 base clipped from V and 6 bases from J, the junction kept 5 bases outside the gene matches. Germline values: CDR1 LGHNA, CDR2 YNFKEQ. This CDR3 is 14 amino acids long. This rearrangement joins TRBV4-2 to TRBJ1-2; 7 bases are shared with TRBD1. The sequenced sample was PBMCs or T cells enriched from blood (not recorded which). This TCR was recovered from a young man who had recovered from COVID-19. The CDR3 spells CASSQVEGADGYTF. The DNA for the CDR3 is TGTGCCAGCAGCCAAGTGGAGGGGGCCGATGGCTACACCTTC.